This record covers a single T cell receptor beta chain. This CDR3 is built from 16 residues. Germline lookup yields CDR1 LNHDA and CDR2 SQIVND (reference sequence). V was pared by 3 bases and J by 7 bases, with 10 bases of the junction left unmatched. These data belong to a study of shared clonotypes between healthy human individuals. Repertoires were generated with immunoSEQ multiplex PCR, while TCRdb's copy carries only in-frame clones and drops some. The table records under 600,000 clones, more than 95% of them present only once. This chain links TRBV19 with TRBJ2-1; TRBD1 matches at 9 bases. Sequences were obtained from naive CD4+ T cells sorted from blood. The subset denotes: CD45RA+ positively selected. The TCR was taken from a young woman in good health. CDR3 loop: CASSILGQGRRNEQFF. In DNA form, the CDR3 reads TGTGCCAGTAGTATCTTAGGACAGGGGAGGCGGAATGAGCAGTTCTTC.